The rows below give T cell receptor beta chains drawn from one sample of a study of shared clonotypes between healthy human individuals. The protocol was immunoSEQ multiplex PCR, while the TCRdb copy is restricted to in-frame clones and leaves out a portion. The repertoire holds about 800,000 clones, just over 95% seen once, with less than 0.25% in the top ten. Sequences were obtained from naive CD8+ T cells sorted from blood. The receptors were sampled from a man aged 25-40 years in good health. Both conserved end residues are part of each CDR3. Each record gives: clone size, D gene, V gene, J gene, CDR3 protein, CDR3 DNA. A D gene is named only where the DNA matches it firmly. Size tells how often a clone was seen (once, few, many) or the class of an expanded clone, and some rows leave it out.

>.|.|TRBV19|TRBJ2-7
CASSPRGTYEQYF
TGTGCCAGTAGTCCTCGGGGGACATACGAGCAGTACTTC
>.|.|TRBV19|TRBJ2-7
CASRRTASSYEQYF
TGTGCCAGTCGGAGGACAGCGAGCTCCTACGAGCAGTACTTC
>.|.|TRBV11-2|TRBJ2-7
CASSFAGRYEQYF
TGTGCCAGCAGCTTCGCAGGGAGATACGAGCAGTACTTC
>.|.|TRBV6-1|TRBJ2-1
CASTYGFPDNEQFF
TGTGCCAGCACCTACGGATTCCCGGACAATGAGCAGTTCTTC
>.|.|TRBV4-1|TRBJ2-1
CASSPLVGRGGEQFF
TGCGCCAGCAGCCCCCTAGTCGGCAGGGGGGGTGAGCAGTTCTTC
>.|TRBD1|TRBV11-2|TRBJ2-7
CASSFPQGESYEQYF
TGTGCCAGCAGCTTCCCGCAGGGGGAATCCTACGAGCAGTACTTC
>.|TRBD2|TRBV5-1|TRBJ2-7
CASSLTSGDYEQYF
TGCGCCAGCAGCTTGACTAGCGGGGACTACGAGCAGTACTTC
>once|.|TRBV5-1|TRBJ1-1
CASSWGQGNTEAFF
TGCGCCAGCAGCTGGGGGCAGGGGAACACTGAAGCTTTCTTT
>.|TRBD2|TRBV27|TRBJ2-1
CASSLGTSGNNEQFF
TGTGCCAGCAGTTTGGGGACTAGCGGGAACAATGAGCAGTTCTTC
>.|.|TRBV11-2|TRBJ2-7
CASSLAAHEQYF
TGTGCCAGCAGCTTAGCAGCTCACGAGCAGTACTTC
>.|.|TRBV13|TRBJ2-3
CASRSHTGTDTQYF
TGTGCCAGCAGGTCACACACAGGGACAGATACGCAGTATTTT
>.|.|TRBV9|TRBJ2-5
CASSVEVGRGETQYF
TGTGCCAGCAGCGTAGAAGTAGGGCGGGGAGAGACCCAGTACTTC
>.|.|TRBV20-1|TRBJ2-5
CTAAWLETQYF
TGCACCGCGGCGTGGTTAGAGACCCAGTACTTC
>.|TRBD1|TRBV4-1|TRBJ1-4
CASSFRTGRRNEKLFF
TGCGCCAGCAGCTTCAGGACAGGCAGACGAAATGAAAAACTGTTTTTT
>.|TRBD2|TRBV29-1|TRBJ2-1
CSVTGSGRSWDEQFF
TGCAGCGTGACAGGTAGCGGGAGGTCTTGGGATGAGCAGTTCTTC
>.|.|TRBV5-1|TRBJ2-7
CASSLGHLYEQYF
TGCGCCAGCAGCTTAGGACACCTCTACGAGCAGTACTTC
>.|.|TRBV4-1|TRBJ2-3
CASSQERGTDTQYF
TGCGCCAGCAGCCAAGAGAGAGGCACAGATACGCAGTATTTT
>.|.|TRBV6-1|TRBJ2-7
CASVGSRYEQYF
TGTGCCAGCGTAGGGAGTCGCTACGAGCAGTACTTC
>.|TRBD1|TRBV2|TRBJ1-1
CASSGTGAGDTEAFF
TGTGCCAGCAGTGGGACAGGGGCGGGGGACACTGAAGCTTTCTTT
>.|.|TRBV5-1|TRBJ1-5
CASSLYPGQPQHF
TGCGCCAGCAGCTTATACCCAGGACAGCCCCAGCATTTT
>.|TRBD1|TRBV7-9|TRBJ2-5
CASSLARGPLTQYF
TGTGCCAGCAGCTTAGCCAGGGGGCCTCTAACCCAGTACTTC
>.|.|TRBV7-9|TRBJ1-1
CASSLSQMNTEAFF
TGTGCCAGCAGCCTTTCCCAGATGAACACTGAAGCTTTCTTT